The 26 T cell receptor beta chains presented below share a single source sample, sequenced in a study of neurological immune-mediated disorders. TCRdb itself ran the 5' RACE reads through MiXCR, one entry per CDR3 protein. The table has fewer than 30,000 distinct CDR3 sequences, under 8.5% seen once. Input material: PBMCs. Every receptor here comes from a woman aged 40 to 50 in good health.

In its sample, this clonotype was seen many times. J is TRBJ2-2 and V is TRBV20-1, with TRBD2 matching 9 bases. Germline loops: CDR1 DFQATT, CDR2 SNEGSKA (reference sequence). The CDR3 consists of 15 residues. V lost 5 bases and J lost 2; bases outside the gene matches: 6. The CDR3 loop is CSAGSSGSNTGELFF. The CDR3 region has the DNA TGCAGTGCTGGTAGTAGCGGGAGCAACACCGGGGAGCTGTTTTTT.

This clonotype was observed many times. J is TRBJ2-7 and V is TRBV7-2; TRBD2 agrees at 13 bases. CDR3 length equals 16 residues. Losses at the gene ends were 4 bases for V and 1 base for J; bases not matched to a gene: 4. Germline values: CDR1 SGHTA, CDR2 FQGNSA. The CDR3 is CASSYGLAGESYEQYF. For the CDR3, the DNA is TGTGCCAGCAGCTACGGACTAGCGGGGGAATCCTACGAGCAGTACTTC.

The sample holds a few counts of this clonotype. This chain links TRBV11-3 with TRBJ1-1, with D unresolved. Trimming cost V 6 bases and J 1 base, with 12 bases left between them. The CDR3 extends over 14 amino acids. Germline lookup yields CDR1 SGHNT and CDR2 YENEEA. CDR3 DNA: TGTGCCAGCAGTGGTGGTATCGGGAACACTGAAGCTTTCTTT. This gives the protein CASSGGIGNTEAFF.

This clonotype was picked up many times. The chain joins TRBV27 to TRBJ2-5; D is ambiguous. This CDR3 is 12 amino acids long. V dropped 4 bases and J dropped 5 bases, with 8 bases sitting between them. CDR1 MNHEY and CDR2 SMNVEV come from the germline V gene (reference sequence). The CDR3 coding sequence is TGTGCCAGCAGTTCCTCTTGGGAGACCCAGTACTTC. It encodes CASSSSWETQYF.

This clonotype was observed at least ten times. The rearrangement links TRBV5-1 to TRBJ1-1, with TRBD1 matching over 11 bases. From germline, CDR1 is SGHRS and CDR2 YFSETQ. With 4 bases clipped from V and 2 bases from J, the junction kept 4 bases outside the gene matches. This CDR3 has 15 residues. The CDR3 nucleotides are TGCGCCAGCAGCCCCCGGACAGGGGGCAACACTGAAGCTTTCTTT. Protein product: CASSPRTGGNTEAFF.

This clonotype has a count of ten or more. The chain employs TRBV12-3 or TRBV12-4 and TRBJ2-1; the D gene is possibly TRBD1 (5 bases). V was pared by 2 bases and J by 8 bases, with 7 bases between. The CDR3 is 12 amino acids. The CDR3: CASSLRRDEQFF. Here the CDR3 DNA reads TGTGCCAGCAGTTTACGCAGGGATGAGCAGTTCTTC.

This clonotype was seen ten or more times. V gene TRBV7-6 combines with J gene TRBJ2-3; 8 bases map to TRBD2. The junction had 3 bases not matched to a gene; V was cut back by 1 base and J by 0 bases. This CDR3 has 16 amino acids. CDR1 is SGHVS and CDR2 is FNYEAQ in the germline V gene. In DNA form, the CDR3 reads TGTGCCAGCAGCTTAGGTGCTAGCGGGAGCACAGATACGCAGTATTTT. This sequence encodes CASSLGASGSTDTQYF.

In its sample, this clonotype was seen many times. This sequence joins TRBV20-1 and TRBJ2-2; TRBD2 matches at 9 bases. The CDR3 is 16 amino acids. V dropped 5 bases and J dropped 7; count of bases not matched to a gene: 14. Germline V gene sequence: CDR1 DFQATT, CDR2 SNEGSKA (reference sequence). This CDR3 is CSASGEAGGLIGELFF. In DNA form, the CDR3 reads TGCAGTGCTTCCGGGGAGGCGGGAGGGTTGATCGGGGAGCTGTTTTTT.

Details on this clonotype: A much larger clone lies one base from this, so it may be a read error. This chain connects TRBV21-1 to TRBJ2-3; TRBD1, the table's D call, was not compared with the DNA. TRBV21-1 is annotated as a pseudogene. The CDR3 has 14 residues. The CDR3 here is CSSSLDRSTDTQYF. For the CDR3, the DNA is TGTTCCAGCAGCTTGGACAGGAGCACAGATACGCAGTATTTT.

This clonotype was found many times. Written as DNA, the CDR3 is TGCAGCGTCAGACGCACAGGGGGCCAAACTGAAGCTTTCTTT. Translation gives CSVRRTGGQTEAFF. This chain joins TRBV29-1 and TRBJ1-1, with 9 bases that match TRBD1. The CDR3 covers 14 residues. Germline loops: CDR1 SQVTM, CDR2 ANQGSEA. V dropped 6 bases and J dropped 5; count of bases not matched to a gene: 10.

This clonotype was recorded at least ten times. The chain recombines TRBV11-2 with TRBJ1-1; weak D call: TRBD1 (5 bases). CDR1 SGHAT and CDR2 FQNNGV come from the germline V gene. This CDR3 comprises 14 residues. Trimming took off 5 bases at V and 1 base at J, with 11 bases between the two ends. The CDR3 region is CASSIGTGNTEAFF. CDR3 bases: TGTGCCAGCAGCATCGGGACTGGGAACACTGAAGCTTTCTTT.

This clonotype was detected many times. The J gene is TRBJ2-1, the V gene TRBV5-5; D may be TRBD2 (6 bases). Germline CDR1 reads SGHKS; CDR2 reads YYEKEE (reference sequence). The germline V and J ends were trimmed by 1 base and 6 bases, with 14 bases remaining between them. This CDR3 comprises 15 residues. This chain's CDR3 is CASSLTSWVGNEQFF. Written as DNA, the CDR3 is TGTGCCAGCAGCTTGACTAGCTGGGTAGGCAATGAGCAGTTCTTC.

This clonotype has a count of ten or more. This chain connects TRBV20-1 to TRBJ2-5, with D possibly being TRBD1 or TRBD2 (5 bases each). CDR3 size: 16 residues. Trimming cost V 0 bases and J 2 bases, with 16 bases left between them. From germline, CDR1 is DFQATT and CDR2 SNEGSKA (reference sequence). The CDR3 spells CSARDERGVGQETQYF. In nucleotides, the CDR3 is TGCAGTGCTAGAGATGAGAGAGGGGTGGGTCAAGAGACCCAGTACTTC.

In its sample, this clonotype was seen many times. The genes are TRBV20-1 and TRBJ2-3, with 7 bases aligning to TRBD2. The CDR3 covers 15 residues. The V gene end was trimmed by 5 bases and the J gene end by 0 bases; junction bases not matched to a gene: 8. CDR1 DFQATT and CDR2 SNEGSKA come from the germline V gene (reference sequence). CDR3 coding DNA: TGCAGTGCTGGGGTCCTAGCGGAGAGCACAGATACGCAGTATTTT. It is translated as CSAGVLAESTDTQYF.

This clonotype was seen many times. The rearrangement uses TRBV28 and TRBJ1-2, with 9 bases that match TRBD1. Germline values: CDR1 MDHEN, CDR2 SYDVKM. The length of the CDR3 is 14 residues. V lost 5 bases and J lost 7; bases outside the gene matches: 8. DNA for the CDR3: TGTGCCAGCAGTGTGCTACAGGGGGCGAGTGGCTACACCTTC. This encodes CASSVLQGASGYTF.

The table lists this clonotype with many counts. This chain uses TRBV20-1 with TRBJ2-3; TRBD2 agrees at 8 bases. CDR1 is DFQATT and CDR2 is SNEGSKA in the germline V gene (reference sequence). This CDR3 has 14 amino acids. Losses at the gene ends were 3 bases for V and 3 bases for J; bases not matched to a gene: 5. This CDR3 is CSASQGLGTDTQYF. The CDR3 coding sequence is TGCAGTGCTAGTCAGGGACTAGGGACAGATACGCAGTATTTT.

Ten or more counts support this clonotype. This chain uses TRBV29-1 with TRBJ2-7, with D possibly being TRBD2 (6 bases). Germline assignment: CDR1 SQVTM and CDR2 ANQGSEA. Trimming left V 7 bases short and J 0 bases short, with 10 bases between. CDR3 length: 12 residues. The DNA for the CDR3 is TGCAGCGCCCGGGGGAGCTCCTACGAGCAGTACTTC. Its protein product is CSARGSSYEQYF.

In its sample, this clonotype was seen many times. The CDR3 bases are TGTGCCAGCAGCTTAGTAGGACAGTTCTCCTACGAGCAGTACTTC. This encodes CASSLVGQFSYEQYF. The chain employs TRBV7-9 and TRBJ2-7; possible D gene TRBD1, 6 bases. Trimming removed 1 base at V and 0 bases at J, with 10 bases between. Germline V lookup: CDR1 SEHNR, CDR2 FQNEAQ (reference sequence). The CDR3 covers 15 residues.

This clonotype was counted at least ten times. The rearrangement joins TRBV10-2 to TRBJ1-1; D not resolved. Deletions cut 10 bases from V and 1 base from J, with 13 bases between. Germline loops: CDR1 WSHSY, CDR2 SAAADI. The CDR3 totals 13 residues. The CDR3: CATTLAGNTEAFF. The CDR3 DNA sequence: TGCGCCACTACTCTGGCGGGGAACACTGAAGCTTTCTTT.

This clonotype was picked up many times. The V call is TRBV18, the J call TRBJ2-7; TRBD1 agrees at 9 bases. CDR3 length equals 15 residues. CDR1 is KGHSH and CDR2 is LQKENI in the germline V gene. V gave up 1 base and J gave up 5 bases; unmatched junction bases: 6. CDR3 loop: CASSPLGQGSDEQYF. The CDR3, as DNA: TGTGCCAGCTCACCACTTGGACAGGGGAGCGACGAGCAGTACTTC.

Many counts were recorded for this clonotype. V gene TRBV5-5 combines with J gene TRBJ2-3; TRBD1 aligns across 11 bases. J was trimmed by 8 bases and V by 0 bases; bases with no gene match: 5. CDR1 and CDR2 from the germline V gene are SGHKS and YYEKEE (reference sequence). CDR3 length: 15 amino acids. The chain's CDR3 is CASSLEGQGEGTQYF. DNA of the CDR3: TGTGCCAGCAGCTTGGAGGGACAGGGGGAAGGTACGCAGTATTTT.

The chain combines TRBV5-1 with TRBJ1-1; 8 nucleotides align to TRBD1. Germline V gives CDR1 SGHRS, CDR2 YFSETQ. The trim removed 5 bases at V and 4 bases at J, leaving 7 bases unmatched. The CDR3 extends over 14 amino acids. This CDR3 reads CASRDRDGGTEAFF. In DNA form, the CDR3 reads TGCGCCAGCAGGGACAGGGATGGGGGCACTGAAGCTTTCTTT.

In its sample, this clonotype was seen many times. The CDR3 protein is CSAIGTVTDTQYF. In nucleotides, the CDR3 is TGCAGTGCTATAGGGACAGTCACAGATACGCAGTATTTT. V and J are TRBV20-1 and TRBJ2-3; 7 bases map to TRBD1. CDR3 size: 13 residues. CDR1 is DFQATT and CDR2 is SNEGSKA in the germline V gene (reference sequence). V was clipped by 4 bases and J by 2 bases; unmatched bases: 3.

The CDR3 reads CASSPTLPGTNYGYTF. The CDR3 coding sequence is TGCGCCAGCAGCCCGACATTACCCGGGACAAACTATGGCTACACCTTC. The chain recombines TRBV5-1 with TRBJ1-2; tentative D call: TRBD1 (6 bases). CDR3 length: 16 residues. Germline V gene sequence: CDR1 SGHRS, CDR2 YFSETQ. Trimming pared 4 bases from V and 2 bases from J, leaving 18 bases between.

This clonotype occurred many times. The chain joins TRBV25-1 to TRBJ2-2, with unresolved D. Looked up from germline, CDR1 is MGHDK and CDR2 is SYGVNS. This CDR3 spans 14 amino acids. Trimming removed 3 bases at V and 3 bases at J, with 8 bases between. The CDR3 loop is CASSEPLDTGELFF. CDR3 bases: TGTGCCAGCAGTGAGCCCCTGGACACCGGGGAGCTGTTTTTT.

This clonotype was seen at least ten times. Mismatch with germline at one junction end may stem from a read error. The chain has TRBV7-8 and TRBJ2-1; unclear D gene. The CDR3 runs to 11 residues. Germline V gene lookup returns CDR1 SGHVS and CDR2 FQNEAQ. The CDR3 loop is CASSLYSEQFF. The CDR3 nucleotides are TGTGCCAGCAGCTTATACAGTGAGCAGTTCTTC.